This T cell receptor beta chain was profiled in a study of blood T cells in healthy people across ages (dated by TCRdb to between 2014 and 2017). Background for the entire study: Template switching captured roughly one uniquely barcoded TCR beta cDNA molecule per two T cells in model experiments. Using deep sequencing normalized with unique cDNA molecular identifiers, the study measured how TCR beta repertoire diversity changes with age. The donors were divided into four age groups: young (average approximately 15 years), middle-aged (about 39), aged (about 61) and long-lived (about 84). To avoid experimental bias, donors of different ages were spread randomly across the sequencing lanes. For two donors (one aged 18 to 29 and one aged 80 or older), the study analyzed two additional independent replicas of 1 million unique cDNA reads from the same blood draw. The study at large found these results: Estimates of total diversity from one million sequenced T cells were regarded as lower bounds and underestimates. There was a strong correlation between observed TCR beta diversity and the percentage of naive T cells measured by flow cytometry. Compared with the aged group, the long-lived group had more naive CD4+ T cells, fewer expanded clones and increased TCR diversity, a pattern suggesting age selection. As age increased, observed TCR beta diversity per million T cells dropped in a roughly linear way, and a significant reduction was already evident by age 40. Conclusive comparison of naive and antigen-experienced compartments was prevented by the profiling of bulk unsorted PBMCs. The CMV infection status of donors was not known, potentially confounding age-related changes in expanded clonotypes.

Donors were a few dozen systemically healthy Caucasian individuals from Russia aged 6 to 90 years. Each donor gave about 9.2 milliliters of peripheral blood, drawn into EDTA-treated Vacutainer tubes. Ficoll-Paque density-gradient centrifugation was used to isolate PBMCs, with at least 7 million per sample. Total RNA, at least 5 micrograms per sample, was extracted from PBMCs with Trizol reagent. The percentages of naive CD45RAhigh/CD27high T cells were determined by flow cytometry on a PBMC aliquot from every donor. Regarding this clonotype: Its antigen is still unknown. No per-base quality is available; no much larger clone lies one base away.

Receptors were amplified or captured by 5' RACE. The listed sequencing device is Illumina HiSeq 2500. A second about 7 to 12 cycle PCR used a sample-barcoded 5' primer and a J-beta primer mix. A template-switch 5' adaptor carrying 12 random nucleotides introduced a unique molecular identifier onto each TCR beta cDNA molecule. Each sample yielded at least 3 million CDR3-containing paired-end reads. The Mint cDNA synthesis kit, primed by a TRBC-specific oligonucleotide, was used to synthesize first-strand cDNA from all RNA. All cDNA was treated with uracil-DNA glycosylase and then went through a first 18-cycle PCR with the universal primers M1SS and BC2_uni_R. Per the authors' processing: Each sample was normalized by randomly selecting 1 million high-quality reads, each carrying a distinct molecular identifier. Reads with shared molecular identifiers were discarded instead of being binned into consensus sequences. CDR3 identification, clonotype clustering and error correction used MiTCR with a Q25 quality threshold and the strictest error-elimination algorithm. A nonparametric unseen species model using Euler transformation provided a lower-bound estimate of total TCR beta diversity. Through fastp at Q25 and MiXCR, TCRdb rebuilt clones from the public reads, retaining in-frame beta chains. All rows with the same CDR3 protein become a single entry with the most common DNA and genes. Clone size and V and J calls follow TCRdb, not the original study. The sample table lists 700,000 to 800,000 distinct CDR3 sequences, approximately 43% of them with a count of one. 20% to 25% of the sample is in the top ten clones.

This TCR came from an older woman in good health. Input material: blood.

The sequenced DNA is TGTGCCAGCAGCCGTCGGGAAGCGGGAGTACAAGAGACCCAGTACTTC. This yields the protein CASSRREAGVQETQYF. The chain couples TRBV7-2 to TRBJ2-5, and 8 bases in between align with TRBD2. Trimmed from V: 5 bases; trimmed from J: 2 bases; junction bases lacking a gene match: 10. There are 16 amino acids in the CDR3, from cysteine to phenylalanine inclusive. The entry retains the CDR3 DNA only, 48 bases that are in frame from base 1. CDR1 and CDR2 were assigned from the germline V gene as SGHTA and FQGNSA.